Below are 30 T cell receptor beta chains sequenced from a single sample in a study of shared clonotypes between healthy human individuals (dated by TCRdb to the early 2020s). Library preparation used the immunoSEQ multiplex PCR assay. TCRdb holds this immuneACCESS table with in-frame rearrangements only. Some clones are missing; in checked studies, unresolved V genes explain under half, and the rest has no known cause. The sample includes 2 million to 3 million clones, with over 85% observed a single time. The ten largest clones capture roughly 0.36% of the sample. The specimen was naive CD4+ T cells from PBMCs. What this sample's cell subset or site label stands for: CD45RA+ positively selected. The receptor set was obtained from a man aged 18 to 30 in good health. Some clones in this sample may be carry-over from other donors' samples.

With regard to this clone: The same CDR3 arises from other DNA sequences in this sample as well. V gene TRBV6-1 combines with J gene TRBJ1-5; 7 bases line up with TRBD1. Germline CDR1 is MNHNS and CDR2 is SASEGT. The junction had 1 base not matched to a gene; V was cut back by 5 bases and J by 0 bases. The CDR3 extends over 14 amino acids. CDR3 in DNA: TGTGCCAGCAGTCGACAGGGTAGCAATCAGCCCCAGCATTTT. Protein product: CASSRQGSNQPQHF.

The chain has TRBV9 and TRBJ1-1; a weak D match, TRBD1 (5 bases). Germline values: CDR1 SGDLS, CDR2 YYNGEE. The CDR3 runs to 14 residues. V lost 3 bases to trimming and J lost 0 bases, with 9 bases between them. The CDR3 bases are TGTGCCAGCAGCGGGGGGTCGGTGAACACTGAAGCTTTCTTT. Protein product: CASSGGSVNTEAFF.

The V gene is TRBV5-1, the J gene TRBJ2-2; TRBD1 matches 10 bases. With 3 bases clipped from V and 5 bases from J, the junction kept 1 base outside the gene matches. CDR1 is SGHRS, CDR2 YFSETQ, per germline. The CDR3 spans 14 residues. The CDR3 DNA is TGCGCCAGCAGCTGGACAGGGGGAACCGGGGAGCTGTTTTTT. Protein: CASSWTGGTGELFF.

V usage is TRBV28 and J usage is TRBJ1-1; 9 nucleotides line up with TRBD1. This CDR3 region has 14 residues. V dropped 5 bases and J dropped 0; count of bases not matched to a gene: 1. The V gene's germline CDR1 is MDHEN and CDR2 SYDVKM. In nucleotides, the CDR3 is TGTGCCAGCAGTGGACAGGGGATGAACACTGAAGCTTTCTTT. It yields the protein CASSGQGMNTEAFF.

This rearrangement joins TRBV13 to TRBJ2-3, with D perhaps matching TRBD1 or TRBD2 (5 bases each). V was trimmed by 5 bases and J by 8 bases, leaving 11 bases between them. The CDR3 spans 12 residues. Germline CDR1 is PRHDT and CDR2 is FYEKMQ (reference sequence). CDR3 sequence reads: CASSRDGPTQYF. The CDR3 nucleotides read TGTGCCAGCAGCCGGGACGGACCTACGCAGTATTTT.

Remarks on this clone: Other DNA sequences in the same sample also yield this CDR3. The chain employs TRBV5-1 and TRBJ2-5; TRBD1 agrees at 11 bases. CDR1 and CDR2 from the germline V gene are SGHRS and YFSETQ. CDR3 size: 14 residues. V was pared by 4 bases and J by 4 bases, with 3 bases of the junction left unmatched. In DNA, the CDR3 is TGCGCCAGCAGCCCAGGGACAGGGGGAGAGACCCAGTACTTC. Translated, it gives CASSPGTGGETQYF.

The V and J genes are TRBV6-5 and TRBJ2-7; D possibly corresponds to TRBD2 (5 bases). V lost 5 bases, J lost 4 bases, and 9 bases lay in between. The germline V gene has CDR1 MNHEY and CDR2 SVGAGI. The CDR3 sequence is 12 residues long. CDR3 sequence reads: CASSNGLYEQYF. CDR3 DNA sequence: TGTGCCAGCAGTAACGGACTTTACGAGCAGTACTTC.

V is TRBV5-1 and J is TRBJ2-7; no clear D gene. The CDR3 consists of 14 residues. V was clipped by 1 base and J by 4 bases, with 12 bases between them. Looked up from germline, CDR1 is SGHRS and CDR2 is YFSETQ. The CDR3, as DNA: TGCGCCAGCAGCTTGACGAACGGAAGGTACGAGCAGTACTTC. It encodes CASSLTNGRYEQYF.

V gene TRBV9 combines with J gene TRBJ2-7; D ambiguous. This CDR3 has 15 amino acids. The V and J ends lost 2 bases and 0 bases respectively, with 12 bases between them. The germline V gene encodes CDR1 SGDLS and CDR2 YYNGEE. The CDR3 loop is CASSVQDLDSYEQYF. CDR3 in DNA: TGTGCCAGCAGCGTCCAGGACCTAGACTCCTACGAGCAGTACTTC.

This sequence joins TRBV7-2 and TRBJ1-2; 7 positions agree with TRBD1. Per the germline V gene, CDR1 is SGHTA and CDR2 is FQGNSA. This CDR3 spans 16 amino acids. Unmatched junction bases numbered 15, after V lost 3 bases and J lost 8 bases. The DNA for the CDR3 is TGTGCCAGCAGCTTGGGGCCACAGGGGAGTGGAGGCGGCTACACCTTC. Translated, it gives CASSLGPQGSGGGYTF.

The CDR3 protein is CASSYGQPYEQYF. The DNA for the CDR3 is TGTGCCAGCAGTTACGGCCAGCCCTACGAGCAGTACTTC. V usage is TRBV6-5 and J usage is TRBJ2-7, with no clear D. The germline V and J ends were trimmed by 2 bases and 2 bases, with 7 bases remaining between them. This CDR3 is built from 13 residues. Germline CDR1 MNHEY, CDR2 SVGAGI.

This chain links TRBV7-2 with TRBJ1-5; maybe TRBD1 (5 bases). Trimming left V 7 bases short and J 3 bases short, with 13 bases between. CDR3 length equals 14 residues. The V gene's germline CDR1 is SGHTA and CDR2 FQGNSA. This chain's CDR3 is CASTMGRLNQPQHF. CDR3 sequence (DNA): TGTGCCAGCACCATGGGACGGCTCAATCAGCCCCAGCATTTT.

CDR3 protein: CASSRGGSWTGELFF. The CDR3, as DNA: TGTGCCAGCAGCCGGGGCGGGAGTTGGACCGGGGAGCTGTTTTTT. The chain combines TRBV28 with TRBJ2-2; 7 bases line up with TRBD2. With 6 bases clipped from V and 5 bases from J, the junction kept 9 bases outside the gene matches. Per the germline V gene, CDR1 is MDHEN and CDR2 is SYDVKM. The CDR3 covers 15 residues.

The chain joins TRBV10-3 to TRBJ2-3; TRBD2 matches 12 bases. The CDR3 runs to 16 residues. V shed 3 bases, J shed 4 bases, and the junction held 5 bases outside the gene matches. CDR1 is ENHRY, CDR2 SYGVKD, per germline. The CDR3 DNA follows: TGTGCCATCAGTGATAACCTAGCGGGAGGGGCAGATACGCAGTATTTT. This gives the protein CAISDNLAGGADTQYF.

V is TRBV7-8 and J is TRBJ2-3, with 8 bases matching TRBD2. CDR1 and CDR2 from the germline V gene are SGHVS and FQNEAQ. This CDR3 comprises 15 residues. With 5 bases clipped from V and 10 bases from J, the junction kept 14 bases outside the gene matches. CDR3 DNA sequence: TGTGCCAGCAGCGTACTAGCGGTTGACCTCATCGCGCAGTATTTT. Amino acid sequence: CASSVLAVDLIAQYF. Using reference TRBV7-8 and TRBJ2-3 for the parts outside the CDR3, the full variable domain is GAGVSQSPRYKVAKRGQDVALRCDPISGHVSLFWYQQALGQGPEFLTYFQNEAQLDKSGLPSDRFFAERPEGSVSTLKIQRTQQEDSAVYLCASSVLAVDLIAQYFGPGTRLTVL.

This clone was counted a few times. The rearrangement joins TRBV25-1 to TRBJ1-2; D is unclear. The CDR3 extends over 12 amino acids. CDR1 is MGHDK, CDR2 SYGVNS, per germline. Trimming removed 3 bases from V and 3 bases from J, with 5 bases in between. DNA for the CDR3: TGTGCCAGCAGTGACTGGGACTATGGCTACACCTTC. Protein sequence: CASSDWDYGYTF.

CDR3 loop: CATSREQGSEQYF. The CDR3 DNA reads as TGTGCCACCAGCAGAGAACAGGGCTCCGAGCAGTACTTC. This sequence joins TRBV15 and TRBJ2-7, with a tentative D call TRBD1 (6 bases). V lost 0 bases to trimming and J lost 6 bases, with 9 bases between them. The CDR3 extends over 13 amino acids. Germline V CDR1 and CDR2: LNHNV, YYDKDF (reference sequence).

This clone was found once. The V and J genes are TRBV6-1 and TRBJ1-4; no reliable D call. With 2 bases removed from V and 6 bases from J, the gap between germline ends came to 7 bases. In germline, CDR1 is MNHNS, CDR2 SASEGT. The length of the CDR3 is 13 residues. The CDR3 nucleotides are TGTGCCAGCAGTGAAACCCTGGATGAAAAACTGTTTTTT. It is translated as CASSETLDEKLFF.

Details on this clone: This sample includes further DNA sequences coding for the same CDR3. This sequence joins TRBV11-2 and TRBJ2-3; no firm D call. CDR3 length: 13 residues. Germline loops: CDR1 SGHAT, CDR2 FQNNGV. The V end was cut by 3 bases, the J end by 2 bases, with 6 bases between. This CDR3 reads CASSFQHTDTQYF. The CDR3 DNA sequence: TGTGCCAGCAGCTTTCAACACACAGATACGCAGTATTTT.

V gene TRBV4-2 combines with J gene TRBJ2-1; 8 nucleotides agree with TRBD2. Germline V gives CDR1 LGHNA, CDR2 YNFKEQ. The CDR3 length is 16 residues. Trimming took 1 base from V and 0 from J; bases not matched to a gene: 2. This chain's CDR3 is CASSQVGTSSYNEQFF. The CDR3 DNA is TGTGCCAGCAGCCAAGTTGGGACTAGCTCCTACAATGAGCAGTTCTTC.

The genes are TRBV28 and TRBJ1-1; 7 positions agree with TRBD1. The CDR3 totals 15 residues. The V segment lost 1 base and the J segment 10 bases; nucleotides outside the gene matches: 12. In germline, CDR1 is MDHEN, CDR2 SYDVKM. The CDR3: CASSLLPGTEGAAFF. The DNA for the CDR3 is TGTGCCAGCAGTTTATTACCCGGGACAGAGGGAGCAGCTTTCTTT. The whole variable domain, remainder taken from reference TRBV28 and TRBJ1-1, is DVKVTQSSRYLVKRTGEKVFLECVQDMDHENMFWYRQDPGLGLRLIYFSYDVKMKEKGDIPEGYSVSREKKERFSLILESASTNQTSMYLCASSLLPGTEGAAFFGQGTRLTVV.

The chain employs TRBV21-1 and TRBJ2-1; the listed D gene, TRBD2, was not tested against the DNA. TRBV21-1 is deemed a pseudogene. The CDR3 sequence is 15 residues long. Here the CDR3 reads CASSKLAGGLNEQFF. As DNA, the CDR3 is TGTGCCAGCAGCAAACTAGCGGGAGGGCTGAATGAGCAGTTCTTC.

Turning to this clone: An end of the junction does not agree with germline; a read error may underlie this. The gene calls are TRBV29-1 and TRBJ2-6; D tentatively reads TRBD1 or TRBD2 (5 bases each). Germline values: CDR1 SQVTM, CDR2 ANQGSEA. This CDR3 region has 16 residues. Written as DNA, the CDR3 is TGCAGCGTTGACGGCGGGCAGCTCTCTGGGGCCAACGTCCGGACTTTC. Translated: CSVDGGQLSGANVRTF.

This rearrangement joins TRBV6-6 to TRBJ2-1; maybe TRBD2 (6 bases). The CDR3 has 15 amino acids. The V gene lost 11 bases and the J gene lost 3 bases, with 20 bases spanning the gap. The germline V gene has CDR1 MNHNY and CDR2 SVGAGI (reference sequence). The CDR3 region has the DNA TGTGCCTGCGGGATAGGGGCCGCCGGCTACAATGAGCAGTTCTTC. Translation: CACGIGAAGYNEQFF.

The chain links TRBV5-4 to TRBJ2-1; D may be TRBD2 (6 bases). The CDR3 covers 14 residues. Germline CDR1 reads SGHNT; CDR2 reads YYREEE (reference sequence). Trimming took off 3 bases at V and 8 bases at J, with 15 bases between the two ends. CDR3 coding DNA: TGTGCCAGCAGCTCGACTAGTCGGGGCGATGAGCAGTTCTTC. Its protein product is CASSSTSRGDEQFF.

This chain connects TRBV27 to TRBJ2-5; 10 positions agree with TRBD2. Losses at the gene ends were 5 bases for V and 10 bases for J; bases not matched to a gene: 7. The CDR3 has 13 residues. Germline loops: CDR1 MNHEY, CDR2 SMNVEV (reference sequence). CDR3 in amino acids: CASSPGTSVFQYF. The CDR3 nucleotides read TGTGCCAGCAGTCCCGGGACTAGCGTTTTCCAGTACTTC.

The rearrangement links TRBV7-2 to TRBJ2-5; TRBD2 aligns across 7 bases. J gave up 5 bases and V 5 bases, and 11 bases lay outside the gene matches. The CDR3 covers 15 residues. Germline V lookup: CDR1 SGHTA, CDR2 FQGNSA. The CDR3 DNA reads TGTGCCAGCAGCGGGGGTGGAGCGGGGCCCGAGACCCAGTACTTC. Residues: CASSGGGAGPETQYF.

Written as DNA, the CDR3 is TGTGCCAGCGGACGGGGGCCCTCCTACAATGAGCAGTTCTTC. The encoded protein is CASGRGPSYNEQFF. V is TRBV25-1 and J is TRBJ2-1; D tentatively fits TRBD1 or TRBD2 (6 bases each). Germline V gene lookup returns CDR1 MGHDK and CDR2 SYGVNS. V lost 8 bases, J lost 0 bases, and 11 bases lay in between. The CDR3 consists of 14 residues. Full variable domain (outside the CDR3, taken from reference TRBV25-1 and TRBJ2-1): EADIYQTPRYLVIGTGKKITLECSQTMGHDKMYWYQQDPGMELHLIHYSYGVNSTEKGDLSSESTVSRIRTEHFPLTLESARPSHTSQYLCASGRGPSYNEQFFGPGTRLTVL.

V and J are TRBV28 and TRBJ1-5, with 7 bases lining up with TRBD1. From germline, CDR1 is MDHEN and CDR2 SYDVKM. This CDR3 is built from 17 residues. V lost 6 bases, J lost 2 bases, and 13 bases stayed unmatched. In nucleotides, the CDR3 is TGTGCCAGCAGCCCAGCAGGGGGGGGAAGGGGCAATCAGCCCCAGCATTTT. Encoded protein: CASSPAGGGRGNQPQHF. Drawing the rest from reference TRBV28 and TRBJ1-5, the complete variable domain is DVKVTQSSRYLVKRTGEKVFLECVQDMDHENMFWYRQDPGLGLRLIYFSYDVKMKEKGDIPEGYSVSREKKERFSLILESASTNQTSMYLCASSPAGGGRGNQPQHFGDGTRLSIL.

The V gene is TRBV6-5, the J gene TRBJ1-3, with D possibly being TRBD1 (6 bases). Per germline, CDR1 MNHEY and CDR2 SVGAGI. CDR3 size: 15 residues. Trimming stripped 7 bases from V and 0 bases from J, with 13 bases between. The CDR3 DNA reads TGTGCCAGCACCGTACAGGGAATCTCTGGAAACACCATATATTTT. Protein sequence: CASTVQGISGNTIYF.